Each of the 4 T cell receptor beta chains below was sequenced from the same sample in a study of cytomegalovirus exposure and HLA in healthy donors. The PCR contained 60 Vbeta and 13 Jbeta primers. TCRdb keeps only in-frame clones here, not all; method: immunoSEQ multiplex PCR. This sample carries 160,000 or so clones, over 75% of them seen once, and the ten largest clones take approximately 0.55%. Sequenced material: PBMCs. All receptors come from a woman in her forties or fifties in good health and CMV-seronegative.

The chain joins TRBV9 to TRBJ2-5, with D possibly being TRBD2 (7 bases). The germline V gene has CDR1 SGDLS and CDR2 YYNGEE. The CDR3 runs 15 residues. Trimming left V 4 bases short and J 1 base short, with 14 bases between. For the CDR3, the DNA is TGTGCCAGCAGCCCCCTGGGGGGGCTCCAAGAGACCCAGTACTTC. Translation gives CASSPLGGLQETQYF.

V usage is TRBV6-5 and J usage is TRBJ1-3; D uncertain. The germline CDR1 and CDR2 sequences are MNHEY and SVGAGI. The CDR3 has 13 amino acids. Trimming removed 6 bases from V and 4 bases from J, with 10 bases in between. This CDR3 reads CASSGDTGNTIYF. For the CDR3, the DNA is TGTGCCAGCAGCGGGGATACAGGAAACACCATATATTTT.

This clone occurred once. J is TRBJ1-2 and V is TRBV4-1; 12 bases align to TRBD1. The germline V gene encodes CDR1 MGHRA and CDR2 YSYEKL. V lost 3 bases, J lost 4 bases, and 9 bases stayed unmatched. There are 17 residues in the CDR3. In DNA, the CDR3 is TGCGCCAGCAGCCACGTCCCGGGACAGGGGGCAGGCTATGGCTACACCTTC. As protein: CASSHVPGQGAGYGYTF.

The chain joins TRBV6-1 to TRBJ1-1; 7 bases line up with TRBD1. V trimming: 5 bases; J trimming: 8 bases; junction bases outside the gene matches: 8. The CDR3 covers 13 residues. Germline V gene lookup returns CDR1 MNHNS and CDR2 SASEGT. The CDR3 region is CASSTVTGVEAFF. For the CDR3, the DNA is TGTGCCAGCAGTACCGTAACAGGGGTCGAAGCTTTCTTT.